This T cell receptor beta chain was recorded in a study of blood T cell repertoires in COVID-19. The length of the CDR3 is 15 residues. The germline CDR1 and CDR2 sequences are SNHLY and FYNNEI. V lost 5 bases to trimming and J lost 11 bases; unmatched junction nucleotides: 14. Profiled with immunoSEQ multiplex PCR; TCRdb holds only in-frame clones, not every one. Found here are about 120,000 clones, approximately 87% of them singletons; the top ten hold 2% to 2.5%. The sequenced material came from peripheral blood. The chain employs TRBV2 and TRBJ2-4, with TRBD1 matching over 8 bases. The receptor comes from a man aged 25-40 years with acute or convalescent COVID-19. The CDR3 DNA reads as TGTGCCAGCAGTCCCACGACAGGGGACCCCCCAGTTCAGTACTTC. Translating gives CASSPTTGDPPVQYF.